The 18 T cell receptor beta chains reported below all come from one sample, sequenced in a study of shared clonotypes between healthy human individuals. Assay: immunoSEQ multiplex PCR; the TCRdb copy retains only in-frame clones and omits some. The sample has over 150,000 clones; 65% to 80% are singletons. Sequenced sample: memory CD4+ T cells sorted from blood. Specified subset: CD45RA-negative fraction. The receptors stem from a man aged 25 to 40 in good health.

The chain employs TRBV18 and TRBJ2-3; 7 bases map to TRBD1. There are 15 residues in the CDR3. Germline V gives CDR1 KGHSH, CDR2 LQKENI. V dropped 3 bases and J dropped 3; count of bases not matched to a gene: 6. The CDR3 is CASSPNRGRTDTQYF. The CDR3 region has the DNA TGTGCCAGCTCACCGAACAGGGGACGGACAGATACGCAGTATTTT.

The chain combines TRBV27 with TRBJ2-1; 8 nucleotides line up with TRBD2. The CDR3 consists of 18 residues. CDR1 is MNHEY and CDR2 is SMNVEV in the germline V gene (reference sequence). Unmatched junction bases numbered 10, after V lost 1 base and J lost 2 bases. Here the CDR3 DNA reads TGTGCCAGCAGTTTATGGGGCGACGGGAGGGCAACCTACAATGAGCAGTTCTTC. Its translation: CASSLWGDGRATYNEQFF.

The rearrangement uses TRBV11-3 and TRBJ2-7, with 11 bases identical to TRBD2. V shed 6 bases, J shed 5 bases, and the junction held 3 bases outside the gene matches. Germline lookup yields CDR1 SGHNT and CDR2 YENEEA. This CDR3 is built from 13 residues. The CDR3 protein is CASRTSGSHEQYF. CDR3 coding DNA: TGTGCCAGCAGAACTAGCGGGAGTCACGAGCAGTACTTC.

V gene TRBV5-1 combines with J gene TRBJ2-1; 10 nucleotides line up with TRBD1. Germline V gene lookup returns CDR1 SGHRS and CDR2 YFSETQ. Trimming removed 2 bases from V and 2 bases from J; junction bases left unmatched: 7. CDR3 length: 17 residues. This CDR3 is CASSFGLGQGAYNEQFF. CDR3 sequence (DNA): TGCGCCAGCAGCTTCGGTCTCGGACAGGGGGCCTACAATGAGCAGTTCTTC.

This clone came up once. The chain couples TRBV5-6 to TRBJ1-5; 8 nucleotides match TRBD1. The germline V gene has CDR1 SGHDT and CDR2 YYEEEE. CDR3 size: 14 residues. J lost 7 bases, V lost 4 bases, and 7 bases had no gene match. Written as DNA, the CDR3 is TGTGCCAGCAGCCGGACAGGGATCGGGCAGCCCCAGCATTTT. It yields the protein CASSRTGIGQPQHF.

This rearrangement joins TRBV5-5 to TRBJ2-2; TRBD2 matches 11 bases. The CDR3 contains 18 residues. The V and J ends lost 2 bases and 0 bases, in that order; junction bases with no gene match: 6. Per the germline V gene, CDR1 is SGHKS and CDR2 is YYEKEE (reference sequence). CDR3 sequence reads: CASSFRLAGLANTGELFF. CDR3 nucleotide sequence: TGTGCCAGCAGCTTCCGACTAGCGGGACTCGCGAACACCGGGGAGCTGTTTTTT.

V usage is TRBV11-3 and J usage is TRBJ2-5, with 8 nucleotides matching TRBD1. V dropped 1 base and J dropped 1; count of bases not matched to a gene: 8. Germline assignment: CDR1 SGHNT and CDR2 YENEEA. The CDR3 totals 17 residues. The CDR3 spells CASSLGLGTGPQETQYF. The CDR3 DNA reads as TGTGCCAGCAGCTTAGGTCTAGGGACAGGACCCCAAGAGACCCAGTACTTC.

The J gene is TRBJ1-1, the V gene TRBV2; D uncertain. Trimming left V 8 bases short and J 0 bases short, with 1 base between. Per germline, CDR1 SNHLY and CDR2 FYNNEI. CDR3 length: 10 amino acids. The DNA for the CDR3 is TGTGCCAGCCTGAACACTGAAGCTTTCTTT. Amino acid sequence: CASLNTEAFF.

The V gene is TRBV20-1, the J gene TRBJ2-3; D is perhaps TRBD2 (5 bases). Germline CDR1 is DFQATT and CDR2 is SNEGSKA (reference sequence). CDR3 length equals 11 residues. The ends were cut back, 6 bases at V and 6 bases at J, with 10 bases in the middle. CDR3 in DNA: TGCAGTGCCATGCCGGGGGATACGCAGTATTTT. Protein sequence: CSAMPGDTQYF.

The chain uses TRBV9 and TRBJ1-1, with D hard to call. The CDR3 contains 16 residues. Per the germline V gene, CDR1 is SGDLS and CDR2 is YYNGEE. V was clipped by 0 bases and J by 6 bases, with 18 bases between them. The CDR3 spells CASSVGVAEPGAEAFF. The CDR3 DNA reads TGTGCCAGCAGCGTAGGGGTAGCGGAGCCGGGCGCTGAAGCTTTCTTT.

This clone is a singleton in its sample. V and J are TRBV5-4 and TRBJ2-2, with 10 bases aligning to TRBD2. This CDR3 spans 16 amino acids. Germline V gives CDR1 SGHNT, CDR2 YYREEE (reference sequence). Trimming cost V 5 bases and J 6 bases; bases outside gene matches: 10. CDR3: CASSWTSGNQAGELFF. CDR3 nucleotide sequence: TGTGCCAGCAGTTGGACTAGCGGAAACCAGGCCGGGGAGCTGTTTTTT.

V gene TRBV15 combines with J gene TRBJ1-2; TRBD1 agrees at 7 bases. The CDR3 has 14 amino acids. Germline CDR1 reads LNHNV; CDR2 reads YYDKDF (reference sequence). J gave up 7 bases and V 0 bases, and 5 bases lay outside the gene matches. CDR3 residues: CATSRDNRGTGYTF. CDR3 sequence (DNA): TGTGCCACCAGCAGAGATAACAGGGGTACTGGCTACACCTTC.

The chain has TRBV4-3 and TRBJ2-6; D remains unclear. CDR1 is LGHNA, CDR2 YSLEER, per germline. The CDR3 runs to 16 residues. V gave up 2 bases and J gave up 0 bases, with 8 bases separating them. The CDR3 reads CASSQTAGSGANVLTF. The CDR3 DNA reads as TGCGCCAGCAGCCAAACCGCCGGCTCTGGGGCCAACGTCCTGACTTTC.

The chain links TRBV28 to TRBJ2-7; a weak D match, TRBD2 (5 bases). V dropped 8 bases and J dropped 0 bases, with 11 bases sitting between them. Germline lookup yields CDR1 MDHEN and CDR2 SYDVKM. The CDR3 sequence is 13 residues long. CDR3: CASSGVSSYEQYF. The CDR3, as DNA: TGTGCCAGCTCCGGGGTAAGCTCCTACGAGCAGTACTTC. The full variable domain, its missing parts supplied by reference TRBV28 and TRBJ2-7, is DVKVTQSSRYLVKRTGEKVFLECVQDMDHENMFWYRQDPGLGLRLIYFSYDVKMKEKGDIPEGYSVSREKKERFSLILESASTNQTSMYLCASSGVSSYEQYFGPGTRLTVT.

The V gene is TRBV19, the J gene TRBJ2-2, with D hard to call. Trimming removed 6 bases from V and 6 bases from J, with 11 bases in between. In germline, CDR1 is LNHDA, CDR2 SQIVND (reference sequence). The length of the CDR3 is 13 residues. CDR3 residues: CASSSDGPGELFF. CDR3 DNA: TGTGCCAGTAGCTCGGACGGTCCCGGGGAGCTGTTTTTT.

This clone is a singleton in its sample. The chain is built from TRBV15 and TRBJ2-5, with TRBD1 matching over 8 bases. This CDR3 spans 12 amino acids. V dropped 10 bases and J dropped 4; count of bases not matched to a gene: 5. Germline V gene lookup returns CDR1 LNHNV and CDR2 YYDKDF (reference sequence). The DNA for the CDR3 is TGTGCCATACTCGGACAGGGAGAGACCCAGTACTTC. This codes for CAILGQGETQYF.

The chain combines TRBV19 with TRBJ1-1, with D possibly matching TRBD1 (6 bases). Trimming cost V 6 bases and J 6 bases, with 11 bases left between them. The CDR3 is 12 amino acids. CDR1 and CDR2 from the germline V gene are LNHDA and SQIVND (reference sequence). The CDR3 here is CASRRDTAEAFF. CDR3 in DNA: TGTGCCAGTAGACGGGACACCGCTGAAGCTTTCTTT.

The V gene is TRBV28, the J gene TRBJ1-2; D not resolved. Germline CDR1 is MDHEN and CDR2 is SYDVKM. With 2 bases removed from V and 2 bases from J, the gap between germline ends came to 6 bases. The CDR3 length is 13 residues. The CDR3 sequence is CASSLLKNYGYTF. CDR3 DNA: TGTGCCAGCAGTTTACTGAAAAACTATGGCTACACCTTC.